This T cell receptor beta chain was found in a study of molecular identifiers for immune sequencing clone quantification. Study-level results: It was shown that clones above 20 RNA copies held over 98% of effector molecules, but under 1% in naive cells. Jurkat TCR RNA that was spiked in from one cell was reportedly detectable among under 1.2 million naive cells.

This clonotype appeared a single time. Antigen: not known. A much larger clone lies one base from this, so it may be a read error. TCRdb re-analysed the PCR reads in MiXCR, keeping a single row per CDR3 protein. The sample consists of around 470,000 distinct CDR3 sequences, over 20% of them appearing once. CDR1 MNHEY and CDR2 SVGEGT come from the germline V gene. This CDR3 has 14 residues. V was shortened by 5 bases and J by 8 bases, with 16 bases between the two germline ends. The J gene is TRBJ2-4, the V gene TRBV6-2 or TRBV6-3; D call uncertain. This sequence was found in a human donor in good health. Some libraries in this study had Jurkat cell RNA spiked in. Sequences were obtained from naive CD8+ T cells from blood, with Jurkat cell RNA spiked in. Subset specified: FACS-sorted CD8+CD4-CCR7+CD45RA+ naive T cells. CDR3 nucleotides: TGTGCCAGCAGTCAGGACGGGCCAAATCACATTCAGTACTTC. Encoded protein: CASSQDGPNHIQYF.